These 10 T cell receptor beta chains share one sample of origin, sequenced in a study of blood T cell repertoires in COVID-19. Here immunoSEQ multiplex PCR was the method, and the copy in TCRdb shows in-frame clones only, minus some. The sample comprises tens of thousands of clones, about 80% of which are singletons, and roughly 13% rests with the top ten. The sequenced sample consisted of peripheral blood. Every receptor here comes from an elderly woman with acute or convalescent COVID-19.

A single count supports this clone. V usage is TRBV2 and J usage is TRBJ2-7, with D unclear. CDR1 is SNHLY, CDR2 FYNNEI, per germline. The CDR3 is 15 residues long. Trimming cost V 0 bases and J 3 bases, with 12 bases left between them. CDR3 loop: CASSEAPTQLYEQYF. CDR3 bases: TGTGCCAGCAGTGAAGCCCCCACACAGCTCTACGAGCAGTACTTC.

The rearrangement joins TRBV2 to TRBJ1-2; 7 bases fit TRBD1. The CDR3 runs 11 residues. Germline CDR1 reads SNHLY; CDR2 reads FYNNEI. The V segment lost 10 bases and the J segment 4 bases; nucleotides outside the gene matches: 3. CDR3 sequence reads: CANQGVYGYTF. The CDR3 DNA reads TGTGCCAATCAGGGGGTCTATGGCTACACCTTC. Based on the CDR3 plus reference TRBV2 and TRBJ1-2, the full variable domain is EPEVTQTPSHQVTQMGQEVILRCVPISNHLYFYWYRQILGQKVEFLVSFYNNEISEKSEIFDDQFSVERPDGSNFTLKIRSTKLEDSAMYFCANQGVYGYTFGSGTRLTVV.

The chain uses TRBV12-3 or TRBV12-4 and TRBJ1-1, with D perhaps TRBD1 (5 bases). CDR3 length: 11 residues. With 5 bases removed from V and 9 bases from J, the gap between germline ends came to 10 bases. The CDR3 DNA reads as TGTGCCAGCAGTGAACAGGCAAAAGCTTTCTTT. Translation gives CASSEQAKAFF.

This chain connects TRBV4-2 to TRBJ2-7; D possibly corresponds to TRBD2 (5 bases). This CDR3 is 17 amino acids long. V was shortened by 1 base and J by 5 bases, with 21 bases between the two germline ends. CDR1 and CDR2 (germline): LGHNA, YNFKEQ. CDR3 sequence (DNA): TGTGCCAGCAGCCAAGGGGCCGACTATGTTGGTGGCGACGAGCAGTACTTC. Its translation is CASSQGADYVGGDEQYF.

V is TRBV15 and J is TRBJ2-6, with D perhaps matching TRBD2 (5 bases). There are 15 residues in the CDR3. The V end was cut by 5 bases, the J end by 1 base, with 9 bases between. Germline assignment: CDR1 LNHNV and CDR2 YYDKDF (reference sequence). The CDR3: CATSGSGSGANVLTF. The CDR3 coding sequence is TGTGCCACCAGCGGAAGCGGATCTGGGGCCAACGTCCTGACTTTC.

V and J are TRBV5-4 and TRBJ2-1; the match to TRBD1 covers 7 bases. V lost 4 bases to trimming and J lost 9 bases; unmatched junction nucleotides: 7. CDR1 is SGHNT and CDR2 is YYREEE in the germline V gene (reference sequence). The length of the CDR3 is 13 residues. DNA of the CDR3: TGTGCCAGCAGCACCCGACAGGGCAGTGAGCAGTTCTTC. This sequence encodes CASSTRQGSEQFF.

V gene TRBV28 combines with J gene TRBJ2-3, with D tentatively TRBD1 (5 bases). Trimming shortened V by 3 bases and J by 0 bases, and 16 bases separated the two germline ends. The CDR3 runs to 17 residues. CDR1 and CDR2 (germline): MDHEN, SYDVKM. CDR3 in DNA: TGTGCCAGCAGTTTCTCACAGGCCATAACTAGCACAGATACGCAGTATTTT. It specifies CASSFSQAITSTDTQYF.

The chain joins TRBV7-3 to TRBJ2-1; the D is unclear. CDR1 is SGHTA and CDR2 is FQGTGA in the germline V gene. V was cut by 5 bases and J by 8 bases, with 13 bases left in between. This CDR3 region has 13 residues. CDR3 nucleotides: TGTGCCAGCAGCCCGGTAGCATCCCATGAGCAGTTCTTC. Protein: CASSPVASHEQFF.

This chain connects TRBV19 to TRBJ1-1; no definite D call. This CDR3 region has 15 residues. Trimming removed 2 bases from V and 4 bases from J, with 14 bases in between. The germline V gene has CDR1 LNHDA and CDR2 SQIVND (reference sequence). The CDR3 region is CASSIYEGTGTEAFF. CDR3 nucleotides: TGTGCCAGTAGTATATACGAGGGAACGGGCACTGAAGCTTTCTTT. The full variable domain, in which reference TRBV19 and TRBJ1-1 provide the parts outside the CDR3, is DGGITQSPKYLFRKEGQNVTLSCEQNLNHDAMYWYRQDPGQGLRLIYYSQIVNDFQKGDIAEGYSVSREKKESFPLTVTSAQKNPTAFYLCASSIYEGTGTEAFFGQGTRLTVV.

V gene TRBV7-7 combines with J gene TRBJ2-5; D gene unclear. CDR3 size: 15 residues. Trimming removed 0 bases from V and 5 bases from J, with 13 bases in between. Germline V gives CDR1 SSHAT, CDR2 FNYEAQ (reference sequence). CDR3 coding DNA: TGTGCCAGCAGCTTAGCGGTGGCAGGCTCGGAGACCCAGTACTTC. This encodes CASSLAVAGSETQYF.